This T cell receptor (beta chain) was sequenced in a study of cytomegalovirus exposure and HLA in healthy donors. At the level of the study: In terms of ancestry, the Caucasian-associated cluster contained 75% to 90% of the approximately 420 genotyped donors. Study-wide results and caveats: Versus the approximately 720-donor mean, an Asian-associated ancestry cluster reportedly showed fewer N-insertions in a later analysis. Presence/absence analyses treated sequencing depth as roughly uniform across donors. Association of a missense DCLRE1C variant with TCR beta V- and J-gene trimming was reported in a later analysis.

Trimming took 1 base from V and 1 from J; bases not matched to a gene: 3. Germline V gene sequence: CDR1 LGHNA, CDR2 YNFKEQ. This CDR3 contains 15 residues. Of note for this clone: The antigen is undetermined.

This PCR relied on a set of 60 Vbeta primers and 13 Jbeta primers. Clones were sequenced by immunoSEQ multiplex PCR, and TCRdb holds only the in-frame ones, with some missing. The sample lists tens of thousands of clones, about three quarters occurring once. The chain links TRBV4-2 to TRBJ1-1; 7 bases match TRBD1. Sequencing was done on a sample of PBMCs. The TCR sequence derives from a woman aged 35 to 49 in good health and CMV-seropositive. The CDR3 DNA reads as TGTGCCAGCAGCCAAGGACAGGGTTGGAACACTGAAGCTTTCTTT. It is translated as CASSQGQGWNTEAFF.